Described below is a single T cell receptor beta chain sequence and its context. This entry belongs to a study of blood T cell repertoires in COVID-19. Looking at the study overall: The study drew acute and convalescent COVID-19 samples from the United States, Italy and Spain.

Sequencing used immunoSEQ multiplex PCR; TCRdb keeps in-frame clones, though not all of them. The table includes a few hundred thousand clones, around 89% detected once. Enrolled through a virtual design, the participants were between roughly 18 and 90 years of age and came from some 26 US areas. Self-reported history from a screening survey and questionnaire set each donor's cohort. This TCR was sampled from a man aged 35 to 55 who had recovered from COVID-19. The specimen sequenced was PBMCs or T cells enriched from blood (not recorded which).

As DNA, the CDR3 is TGTGCCAGCAGGACTAGCGGCACCGGGGAGCTGTTTTTT. Protein sequence: CASRTSGTGELFF. The chain has TRBV5-5 and TRBJ2-2; TRBD2 agrees at 9 bases. Trimming took 5 bases from V and 4 from J; bases not matched to a gene: 0. The CDR3 spans 13 residues. The germline gives CDR1 SGHKS, CDR2 YYEKEE (reference sequence).